This paragraph reports one TCR beta chain. This sample is part of a study of T cells in localized non-small cell lung cancer. V was pared by 6 bases and J by 0 bases, with 8 bases between. This CDR3 contains 14 residues. CDR1 and CDR2 (germline): WSHSY, SAAADI. Data came from immunoSEQ multiplex PCR; TCRdb stores just in-frame clones and leaves some out. This sample has around 8,000 clones, with 93% found just once. The chain carries TRBV10-2 and TRBJ1-4; D may be TRBD1 (5 bases). This sample comprised peripheral blood, obtained before any cancer treatment. The clonotype was recovered from a woman aged 35 to 69 with stage I lung adenocarcinoma. CDR3 region: CASRQVATNEKLFF. CDR3 sequence (DNA): TGCGCCAGCAGACAGGTTGCAACTAATGAAAAACTGTTTTTT.